The sequence of this T cell receptor (beta chain) was determined in a study of Ad26.COV2.S vaccination and SARS-CoV-2 variants (TCRdb year 2021). In terms of the full investigation: Vaccine-arm donors came from COV1001, a multicentre, randomized, double-blind, placebo-controlled phase I-IIa trial of Ad26.COV2.S in healthy adults. Dosing of Ad26.COV2.S was intramuscular, at either 5x10^10 or 1x10^11 viral particles, delivered as one shot or as two shots spaced 56 days apart. Sequencing of the TCRbeta repertoire served to evaluate the specificity and breadth of SARS-CoV-2-reactive T cell receptors following Ad26.COV2.S vaccination. The TCR-sequenced set comprised roughly 30 samples: approximately 19 Ad26.COV2.S vaccine recipients, 5 placebo recipients and 8 SARS-CoV-2 convalescent individuals. Investigators did not know the trial group allocation while performing experiments and assessing outcomes. Trial participants were randomized into five groups of five, in which low-dose or high-dose Ad26.COV2.S was given once or twice, or placebo was given on both occasions.

Here V drops 0 bases and J drops 9 bases, and the junction holds 4 bases not matched to any gene. CDR1 and CDR2 (LGHNA, YSLEER) derive from the germline V gene. The CDR3 spans 15 residues, from the cysteine through the phenylalanine. The CDR3 DNA has 45 bases and is translated from base 1. Here is what the overall study found, with its caveats: After vaccination, substantial breadth of spike-specific CD8+ and CD4+ T cell responses was reported. Spike-specific TCR breadth was higher in Ad26.COV2.S recipients than in placebo recipients (P = 0.0014). Vaccine and placebo recipients had comparable non-spike TCR breadth, which fits with the vaccine containing only spike. The study was not powered to compare responses between vaccine doses or regimens. According to the authors, total T cell responses may have been underestimated by the TCR breadth and depth analyses.

This clone was recorded a few times. Its specific antigen is unknown. No quality values exist for individual bases; no much larger clone is one base distant. The treatment or condition label here, explained by the study, means: about 20 received Ad26.COV2.S at low or high dose, single or two shots; several received placebo; per-sample allocation not given. For vaccine and placebo recipients, the sequenced repertoires came from samples collected on day 63 after the first injection. Cohort 1b enrolled roughly 25 adults aged 18-55 years at a single site in Boston, USA, between 29 July and 7 August 2020. As a vaccine, Ad26.COV2.S was a replication-incompetent adenovirus type 26 vector that expressed a prefusion-stabilized SARS-CoV-2 spike protein derived from the original Wuhan strain. The immunoSEQ Assay was the method used to sequence TCRbeta CDR3 regions. After extraction, genomic DNA underwent amplification by bias-controlled multiplex PCR, followed by high-throughput sequencing. The study's processing was this. To quantify the absolute abundance of every unique TCRbeta CDR3 region, sequences were collapsed and filtered. Usable DNA was measured by amplifying reference genes present in all nucleated cells, and TCRbeta template counts were normalized to that usable DNA to estimate T cell fraction. Repertoire TCRs were annotated as SARS-CoV-2-specific by exact matching of V gene, CDR3 amino acid sequence and J gene to a known reactive TCR set. The reference SARS-CoV-2 TCR set was derived from MIRA and filtered for enrichment in COVID-19-positive ImmuneCODE repertoires, a step that removed public or cross-reactive TCRs. Drawing on the MIRA antigens, annotated TCRs were analysed further at the level of specific ORF or position within ORF. Breadth was defined as annotated unique rearrangements over total unique productive rearrangements; depth was the summed frequency of those rearrangements. Two-sided Wilcoxon rank-sum tests were used to compare TCR breadth between groups. The immuneACCESS repertoire file appears here via TCRdb, limited to in-frame rearrangements. These files lack a portion of the clones; in checked studies, under half of the deficit traces to unresolved V genes, and the cause of the others is not known. V, J and clone size reflect that table, while D and trimming were determined from the DNA. In all, the sample holds about 350,000 clones, and about 87% of those were seen once. The ten largest make up 6.4% of the sample.

The material was peripheral blood, obtained in a trial of Ad26.COV2.S vaccine versus placebo. This chain joins TRBV4-3 to TRBJ1-6; TRBD1 fits 8 bases in the junction. This TCR came from a person between 18 and 60 years old who received the Ad26.COV2.S COVID-19 vaccine or a placebo. The CDR3 in this case is CASSQDRGQASPLHF. The sequence in DNA is TGCGCCAGCAGCCAAGATAGGGGACAGGCTTCACCCCTCCACTTT.